These T cell receptor beta chains were read from a single sample in a study of blood T cell repertoires in COVID-19. Clones were read by immunoSEQ multiplex PCR, and TCRdb kept only the in-frame ones, dropping some. The sample holds 80,000 to 100,000 clones, 80% to 90% seen once. Sequencing input: peripheral blood. These TCRs come from an elderly woman with acute or convalescent COVID-19. Both conserved end residues are part of each CDR3. A D gene is named only where the DNA matches it firmly. Clone size is shown for a subset of rows, as once, few, many or a class of expanded clone.

D gene: .; V gene: TRBV27; clone size: few; J gene: TRBJ1-1; CDR3 protein: CASSLSADTEAFF; CDR3 DNA: TGTGCCAGCAGTTTATCGGCGGACACTGAAGCTTTCTTT
D gene: .; V gene: TRBV3-1/TRBV3-2; clone size: .; J gene: TRBJ1-3; CDR3 protein: CASSQPSSGNTIYF; CDR3 DNA: TGTGCCAGCAGCCAACCATCCTCTGGAAACACCATATATTTT
D gene: TRBD1; V gene: TRBV5-1; clone size: once; J gene: TRBJ1-1; CDR3 protein: CASSSVGTDLNTEAFF; CDR3 DNA: TGCGCCAGCAGCTCGGTTGGGACAGACCTCAACACTGAAGCTTTCTTT
D gene: TRBD1; V gene: TRBV3-1/TRBV3-2; clone size: few; J gene: TRBJ1-6; CDR3 protein: CASSQGQRNSPLHF; CDR3 DNA: TGTGCCAGCAGCCAGGGACAGCGGAATTCACCCCTCCACTTT
D gene: TRBD2; V gene: TRBV5-1; clone size: .; J gene: TRBJ2-3; CDR3 protein: CASGASGKSTDTQYF; CDR3 DNA: TGCGCCAGCGGGGCTAGCGGGAAAAGCACAGATACGCAGTATTTT
D gene: .; V gene: TRBV5-6; clone size: .; J gene: TRBJ1-5; CDR3 protein: CASSLAPVNQPQHF; CDR3 DNA: TGTGCCAGCAGCTTGGCTCCAGTCAATCAGCCCCAGCATTTT
D gene: .; V gene: TRBV7-7; clone size: .; J gene: TRBJ2-7; CDR3 protein: CASSPGLASSEQYF; CDR3 DNA: TGTGCTAGCAGCCCGGGACTCGCGAGCTCCGAGCAGTACTTC
D gene: .; V gene: TRBV15; clone size: .; J gene: TRBJ1-4; CDR3 protein: CATSREIKTTGANEKLFF; CDR3 DNA: TGTGCCACCAGCAGAGAAATCAAGACGACAGGAGCTAATGAAAAACTGTTTTTT
D gene: TRBD2; V gene: TRBV7-9; clone size: few; J gene: TRBJ2-1; CDR3 protein: CASSFVAGGLEEQFF; CDR3 DNA: TGTGCCAGCAGCTTCGTAGCGGGGGGGCTCGAAGAGCAGTTCTTC
D gene: .; V gene: TRBV7-9; clone size: .; J gene: TRBJ2-1; CDR3 protein: CASNRQPNEQFF; CDR3 DNA: TGTGCCAGCAATAGACAGCCTAATGAGCAGTTCTTC
D gene: TRBD1; V gene: TRBV9; clone size: .; J gene: TRBJ1-1; CDR3 protein: CASSVGTGNTEAFF; CDR3 DNA: TGTGCCAGCAGCGTAGGGACAGGAAACACTGAAGCTTTCTTT